This TCR beta chain was sequenced for a study of CD8 T cells in ankylosing spondylitis. The study, taken as a whole, reports: Clones linked to disease, bearing a CD8+ phenotype, were relatively rare in peripheral blood. Prior literature has documented some motif variants in synovial fluid and blood from reactive arthritis. Researchers reportedly found disease-linked clones significantly enriched in matched ankylosing spondylitis synovial fluid. One TCR beta motif, made up of several highly homologous variants, appeared characteristic of ankylosing spondylitis blood.

For TCR beta, libraries came from quantitative 5'-RACE with molecular barcodes. TCRdb reprocessed the 5' RACE reads with MiXCR, giving one entry per CDR3 protein. Found here are around 770,000 distinct CDR3 sequences, about 11% of them singletons; the top ten hold 0.51%. As for this clonotype: Antigen specificity is unknown.

The CDR3 consists of 16 residues. The J segment lost 4 bases and the V segment lost 1 base, leaving 6 bases of the junction unmatched. Looked up from germline, CDR1 is SGHTA and CDR2 is FQGTGA. The V gene is TRBV7-3, the J gene TRBJ2-2, with 7 nucleotides matching TRBD2. The clonotype originates from a male donor with ankylosing spondylitis. The sample consisted of blood, either unsorted or a sorted T cell fraction (not recorded which). Here the CDR3 reads CASSLNTGGGTGELFF. The CDR3 bases are TGTGCCAGCAGCTTAAATACGGGGGGAGGCACCGGGGAGCTGTTTTTT.